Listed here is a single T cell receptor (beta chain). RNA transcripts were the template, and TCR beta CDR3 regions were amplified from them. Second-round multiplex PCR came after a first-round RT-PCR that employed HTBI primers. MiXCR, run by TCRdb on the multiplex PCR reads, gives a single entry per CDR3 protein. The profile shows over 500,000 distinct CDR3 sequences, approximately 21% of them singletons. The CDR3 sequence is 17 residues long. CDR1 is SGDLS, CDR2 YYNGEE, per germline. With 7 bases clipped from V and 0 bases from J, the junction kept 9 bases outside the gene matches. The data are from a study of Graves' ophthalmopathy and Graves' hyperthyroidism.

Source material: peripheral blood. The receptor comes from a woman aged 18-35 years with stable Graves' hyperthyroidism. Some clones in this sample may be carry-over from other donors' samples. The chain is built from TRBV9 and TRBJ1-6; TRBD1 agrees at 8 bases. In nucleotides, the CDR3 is TGTGCCAGCGGACTGGACAGGGCCAGCTCCTATAATTCACCCCTCCACTTT. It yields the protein CASGLDRASSYNSPLHF.